This T cell receptor (beta chain) was observed in a study of beta chain features in type 1 diabetes (dated by TCRdb to 2016 to 2019). General notes on the study: Mean age, gender distribution, total cell number and subset yield were not different between patients and healthy donors. Across all samples, approximately 100 million sorted cells were examined, and cell number per subset correlated strongly with RNA yield. In the study, TCRB repertoires of sorted circulating CD4+ T cell subsets from recently diagnosed type 1 diabetes patients were compared with those of matched healthy donors. Whereas all 28 donors provided naive and central memory subsets, regulatory and stem cell-like memory subsets were isolated from just 8 patients and roughly 8 healthy donors.

The entire isolated RNA was reverse transcribed using the High Capacity cDNA Reverse Transcription Kit, and thus expressed TCRB transcripts were sequenced. Deep immunoSEQ sequencing was performed on naive, central memory and regulatory T cell samples, with an average of roughly 3.3 million total reads per sample. Sorted cells were lysed in RLT buffer, and RNA was extracted using DNase-treated RNeasy Micro or Mini kits according to cell number. Each cell subset was processed on its own to prevent cross-contamination, while patient and healthy donor samples were processed together. The immunoSEQ multiplex PCR was used to amplify TCRB sequences from cDNA, generating 87-bp fragments that spanned the CDR3 region. Sequencing of the amplicons was done on the Illumina HiSeq platform. The original pipeline was this. PCR bias was computationally corrected using synthetic template baselines, reads within Hamming distance 2 were collapsed, and singletons that could not be merged were discarded. Reads were aligned against IMGT to assign V, D and J genes, CDR3 length and insertions or deletions at six rearrangement sites. Clonotype counts were normalized to sorted cell number within each subset before computing true diversity and Gini coefficients with the tcR R package. The overlap coefficient, calculated on TCRB nucleotide sequences, was used to measure repertoire sharing. Out-of-frame TCRB sequences from naive cells were analyzed to stand in for the pre-selection repertoire. TCRdb took this table from immuneACCESS and kept in-frame rearrangements with V and J called. Such tables lack part of the clones; where checked against another copy, unresolved V genes explain under half of the gap, and the rest is unexplained. V and J calls and clone size follow that table, whereas D and trimming were derived from the DNA. The sample records around 360,000 clones, roughly 12% of which are singletons. The ten largest clones capture around 0.0099% of the sample.

The investigation overall reported the following: Fewer insertions and more nucleotide deletions at VDJ recombination sites were observed in patients with type 1 diabetes, implying thymic rearrangement abnormalities. Only small numbers of individuals were included in the HLA sub-analyses, which left unresolved whether HLA type had any influence on TCRB rearrangement. Because cDNA was sequenced instead of genomic DNA, highly expressing activated cells could be over-represented, though the groups showed no difference in activation or CD3 levels. Naive, central memory and regulatory TCRB repertoires appeared more similar among patients than among healthy donors. PCR may preferentially amplify shorter templates, but because patient and control samples were amplified and corrected together, any resulting skew would affect both groups equally. A moderate but significant shortening of TCRB CDR3 length was observed in type 1 diabetes patients in all four CD4+ subsets.

The junction shows trimming of 4 bases on V and 12 bases on J, plus 13 bases between the germline ends. The germline V gene sets CDR1 to KGHSH and CDR2 to LQKENI. Taken from cysteine to phenylalanine, the CDR3 has 12 residues. The retained sequence is limited to the CDR3, 36 bases, with the frame set at the first base. In regard to this clone: Its binding antigen is unknown. No quality values exist for individual bases; no much larger clone is one base distant.

Each donor gave one peripheral blood draw, averaging approximately 120 mL, which was collected into heparinised tubes. Naive, central memory, regulatory and stem cell-like memory CD4+ T cells were sorted on a BD FACSAria II using a panel including CD45RO, CCR7, CD25, CD127, CD95 and CD27. Purity was above 98% for every sorted population. PBMCs were isolated right away by Lymphoprep density gradient centrifugation and were stained directly, without culture. So that batch effects would be minimized, each experiment stained and sorted samples in pairs, pairing one healthy donor with one patient. The chain was built from TRBV18 and TRBJ2-1; the best D guess is TRBD1, with 5 bases matching. The receptor comes from a young woman with type 1 diabetes. Sequenced material: naive CD4+ T cells from blood. This specimen's cell subset or site label, interpreted: true naive CD4+ T cells. The base sequence is TGTGCCAGCTCACTGAGTCCTCAGGGGCAGTTCTTC. This is translated as CASSLSPQGQFF.